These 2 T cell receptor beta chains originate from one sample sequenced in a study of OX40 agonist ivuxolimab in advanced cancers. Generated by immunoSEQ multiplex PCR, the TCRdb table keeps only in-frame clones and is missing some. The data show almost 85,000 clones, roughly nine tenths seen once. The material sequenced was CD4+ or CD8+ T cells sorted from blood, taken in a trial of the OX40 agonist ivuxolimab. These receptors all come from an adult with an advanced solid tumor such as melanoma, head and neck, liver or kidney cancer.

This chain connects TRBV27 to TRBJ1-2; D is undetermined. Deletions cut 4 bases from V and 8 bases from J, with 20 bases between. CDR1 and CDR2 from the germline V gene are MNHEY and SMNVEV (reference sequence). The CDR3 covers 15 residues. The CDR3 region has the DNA TGTGCCAGCAGTTCACCACCCTTATCCGCCGACGGCTACACCTTC. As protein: CASSSPPLSADGYTF.

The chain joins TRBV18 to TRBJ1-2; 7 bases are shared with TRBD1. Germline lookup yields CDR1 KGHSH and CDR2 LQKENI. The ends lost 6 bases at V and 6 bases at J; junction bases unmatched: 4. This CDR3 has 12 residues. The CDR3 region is CASSKTGDGYTF. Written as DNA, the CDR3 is TGTGCCAGCTCTAAAACAGGGGATGGCTACACCTTC.